One sample yielded the 6 T cell receptor beta chains listed below, sequenced in a study of blood T cells in healthy people across ages (dated by TCRdb to the mid-2010s). Preparation of the library involved 5' RACE. The run used an Illumina HiSeq 2500. A second PCR of about 6 to 11 cycles was performed with a sample-barcoded 5' primer and a J-beta primer mix. TCRdb passed the public sequencing reads through fastp at Q25 and MiXCR, retaining productive beta sequences. Identical CDR3 proteins give one entry, which carries the most common genes and DNA. This sample comprises hundreds of thousands of distinct CDR3 sequences, 20% to 25% of them detected only once. About 20% of the sample is held by the ten biggest clonotypes. Sequencing was performed on blood. These receptors were taken from a man between 65 and 79 years old in good health.

The chain combines TRBV12-3 or TRBV12-4 with TRBJ1-2; tentative D call: TRBD1 (6 bases). This CDR3 is 14 amino acids long. Trimming took 7 bases from V and 7 from J, leaving 19 bases between them. In DNA, the CDR3 is TGTGCCAGCACGCGAGGGGGGAACTTTGCTGGCTACACCTTC. Protein: CASTRGGNFAGYTF.

This clonotype occurred a few times. V gene TRBV20-1 combines with J gene TRBJ2-4, with D tentatively TRBD2 (6 bases). This CDR3 region has 17 residues. Germline lookup yields CDR1 DFQATT and CDR2 SNEGSKA (reference sequence). The V and J ends lost 1 base and 1 base respectively, with 17 bases between them. CDR3 DNA sequence: TGCAGTGCTAGAGTAGGACGGGGGTTAACCGCCAAAAACATTCAGTACTTC. This translates into CSARVGRGLTAKNIQYF.

In its sample, this clonotype was seen a few times. This chain joins TRBV29-1 and TRBJ1-4; D not resolved. V lost 4 bases to trimming and J lost 4 bases, with 10 bases between them. The CDR3 is made up of 13 amino acids. In germline, CDR1 is SQVTM, CDR2 ANQGSEA. The CDR3 here is CSVGESGNEKLFF. The DNA for the CDR3 is TGCAGCGTTGGGGAGTCGGGTAATGAAAAACTGTTTTTT.

The chain joins TRBV18 to TRBJ2-3; no reliable D call. The CDR3 length is 15 residues. Trimming removed 8 bases at V and 1 base at J, with 16 bases between. Germline CDR1 reads KGHSH; CDR2 reads LQKENI. CDR3 loop: CASGRIDHGTDTQYF. The CDR3 nucleotides are TGTGCCAGCGGTCGGATAGACCATGGCACAGATACGCAGTATTTT. The complete variable domain, with remaining parts taken from reference TRBV18 and TRBJ2-3, reads NAGVMQNPRHLVRRRGQEARLRCSPMKGHSHVYWYRQLPEEGLKFMVYLQKENIIDESGMPKERFSAEFPKEGPSILRIQQVVRGDSAAYFCASGRIDHGTDTQYFGPGTRLTVL.

This sequence joins TRBV9 and TRBJ2-3; the D call may be TRBD1 or TRBD2 (5 bases each). In germline, CDR1 is SGDLS, CDR2 YYNGEE. The CDR3 is made up of 16 amino acids. V was trimmed by 3 bases and J by 0 bases, leaving 14 bases between them. The CDR3 DNA reads as TGTGCCAGCAGCGAGATCCGGGGCCTGAGCACAGATACGCAGTATTTT. Translation gives CASSEIRGLSTDTQYF.

The chain recombines TRBV10-3 with TRBJ1-1; 7 bases are shared with TRBD1. V gave up 2 bases and J gave up 1 base; unmatched junction bases: 7. There are 16 residues in the CDR3. Germline V gene data show CDR1 as ENHRY and CDR2 as SYGVKD. The chain's CDR3 is CAISEPSGQTNTEAFF. The CDR3 bases are TGTGCCATCAGTGAGCCATCGGGACAGACGAACACTGAAGCTTTCTTT.